Presented here are 30 T cell receptor beta chains from one specimen sequenced in a study of T cells in Graves' hyperthyroidism and ophthalmopathy. Template material for amplifying TCR beta CDR3 regions consisted of RNA transcripts. During a first-round RT-PCR of the TCR CDR3, the HTBI primer set was used. TCRdb re-analysed the multiplex PCR reads in MiXCR, keeping a single row per CDR3 protein. The sample shows 400,000 or so distinct CDR3 sequences, about 14% of them seen only once. The sequencing sample was made of blood. Receptors were obtained from a man aged 50-59 years with Graves' ophthalmopathy.

V gene TRBV24-1 combines with J gene TRBJ1-4; 11 nucleotides match TRBD1. The CDR3 sequence is 15 residues long. V lost 4 bases and J lost 7; bases outside the gene matches: 4. Germline CDR1 and CDR2: KGHDR and SFDVKD. The CDR3 protein is CATSESGTGGEKLFF. DNA for the CDR3: TGTGCCACCAGTGAGTCCGGGACAGGGGGTGAAAAACTGTTTTTT.

This clonotype was detected only a few times. V and J are TRBV19 and TRBJ2-1, with 8 bases matching TRBD2. CDR1 and CDR2 from the germline V gene are LNHDA and SQIVND (reference sequence). V was pared by 4 bases and J by 14 bases, with 19 bases of the junction left unmatched. This CDR3 comprises 16 residues. The CDR3 reads CASSTDMTASGSLKFF. DNA of the CDR3: TGTGCCAGTAGTACCGACATGACCGCAAGCGGGAGTTTGAAGTTCTTC.

This clonotype was seen only once. The chain links TRBV24-1 to TRBJ2-3; either TRBD1 or TRBD2 may supply D (5 bases each). CDR1 is KGHDR, CDR2 SFDVKD, per germline. The CDR3 sequence is 15 residues long. Trimming removed 3 bases at V and 2 bases at J, with 11 bases between. The CDR3 here is CATSDRGLPTDTQYF. In DNA form, the CDR3 reads TGTGCCACCAGTGATCGGGGCCTACCCACAGATACGCAGTATTTT.

This clonotype has ten or more counts. This chain joins TRBV24-1 and TRBJ2-1; maybe TRBD2 (6 bases). The V gene's germline CDR1 is KGHDR and CDR2 SFDVKD. V lost 2 bases and J 0 bases, leaving 7 bases between the germline ends. The length of the CDR3 is 15 residues. The CDR3, as DNA: TGTGCCACCAGTGATTGGACTAACTCCTACAATGAGCAGTTCTTC. Its protein is CATSDWTNSYNEQFF.

This chain links TRBV27 with TRBJ1-2, with D possibly being TRBD1 (5 bases). V was pared by 1 base and J by 2 bases, with 14 bases between. This CDR3 region has 16 residues. The germline V gene encodes CDR1 MNHEY and CDR2 SMNVEV (reference sequence). CDR3 sequence reads: CASSLWGTGRNYGYTF. CDR3 in DNA: TGTGCCAGCAGTTTATGGGGGACGGGAAGGAACTATGGCTACACCTTC.

At least ten counts were recorded for this clonotype. Here the CDR3 DNA reads TGTGCCAGCGGATTAACAGGGGCAGGGGAAAAACTGTTTTTT. It translates to CASGLTGAGEKLFF. V usage is TRBV28 and J usage is TRBJ1-4; TRBD1 matches 7 bases. The CDR3 sequence is 14 residues long. CDR1 is MDHEN and CDR2 is SYDVKM in the germline V gene. With V trimmed by 8 bases and J by 8 bases, 11 bases remained unmatched.

This clonotype was detected only a few times. It may be a read error: a sequence one base away is much more abundant. Since the CDR3 does not end with the conserved phenylalanine or tryptophan, this likely comes from a read error. The DNA for the CDR3 is TGTGCCTGGAGGGGGGAGAGCACTGAAGCTTTCCTT. This encodes CAWRGESTEAFL. The chain carries TRBV30 and TRBJ1-1; a possible D gene is TRBD1 (5 bases). V was clipped by 3 bases and J by 4 bases, with 9 bases between them. Per the germline V gene, CDR1 is GTSNPN and CDR2 is SVGIG (reference sequence). The CDR3 length is 12 residues.

This clonotype was found a few times. The V gene is TRBV27, the J gene TRBJ1-5; 12 bases map to TRBD1. CDR3 size: 14 residues. V was clipped by 9 bases and J by 4 bases; unmatched bases: 4. Germline V gene sequence: CDR1 MNHEY, CDR2 SMNVEV (reference sequence). The CDR3 loop reads CASGTGGMNQPQHF. In DNA, the CDR3 is TGTGCCAGTGGGACAGGGGGCATGAATCAGCCCCAGCATTTT.

This clonotype was seen at least ten times. Written as DNA, the CDR3 is TGCAGTCCTCCGGGACTAGCGGGAGGAAATGAGCAGTTCTTC. It codes for CSPPGLAGGNEQFF. The chain combines TRBV20-1 with TRBJ2-1; 15 bases agree with TRBD2. V dropped 8 bases and J dropped 7; count of bases not matched to a gene: 6. CDR1 is DFQATT, CDR2 SNEGSKA, per germline (reference sequence). This CDR3 spans 14 amino acids.

The chain combines TRBV28 with TRBJ1-3; 9 bases line up with TRBD1. V lost 4 bases and J lost 0; bases outside the gene matches: 4. Germline assignment: CDR1 MDHEN and CDR2 SYDVKM. The CDR3 extends over 16 amino acids. The CDR3 spells CASSYPDRGSGNTIYF. DNA of the CDR3: TGTGCCAGCAGTTATCCGGACAGGGGCTCTGGAAACACCATATATTTT. The complete variable domain, with remaining parts taken from reference TRBV28 and TRBJ1-3, reads DVKVTQSSRYLVKRTGEKVFLECVQDMDHENMFWYRQDPGLGLRLIYFSYDVKMKEKGDIPEGYSVSREKKERFSLILESASTNQTSMYLCASSYPDRGSGNTIYFGEGSWLTVV.

Many counts were recorded for this clonotype. CDR3 nucleotides: TGTGCCAGCAGCACGAACAGGGAGGGCACTGAAGCTTTCTTT. Encoded protein: CASSTNREGTEAFF. This sequence joins TRBV9 and TRBJ1-1, with a weak D call TRBD1 (6 bases). Germline-derived CDR1 and CDR2 are SGDLS and YYNGEE. Trimming took 4 bases from V and 4 from J, leaving 14 bases between them. The CDR3 is made up of 14 amino acids.

The J gene is TRBJ1-3, the V gene TRBV10-2; no clear D. Germline V gives CDR1 WSHSY, CDR2 SAAADI. This CDR3 contains 12 residues. V lost 7 bases and J 4 bases, leaving 8 bases between the germline ends. CDR3 DNA: TGCGCCAGCACGTTCGAGGGAAACACCATATATTTT. Amino acid sequence: CASTFEGNTIYF.

CDR3: CASSEARVTQYF. In DNA, the CDR3 is TGTGCCAGCAGTGAAGCGCGGGTGACGCAGTATTTT. The chain combines TRBV6-1 with TRBJ2-3; D perhaps matches TRBD2 (5 bases). V was clipped by 0 bases and J by 9 bases, with 7 bases between them. Germline loops: CDR1 MNHNS, CDR2 SASEGT. This CDR3 region has 12 residues.

In its sample, this clonotype was seen many times. The chain recombines TRBV12-3 or TRBV12-4 with TRBJ2-1; tentative D call: TRBD1 (5 bases). V was shortened by 3 bases and J by 4 bases, with 10 bases between the two germline ends. The CDR3 has 14 residues. CDR3 DNA: TGTGCCAGCAGTTTTTCGACAGAATACAATGAGCAGTTCTTC. Amino acid sequence: CASSFSTEYNEQFF.

This clonotype occurred many times. The rearrangement links TRBV20-1 to TRBJ2-4; D tentatively reads TRBD1 or TRBD2 (5 bases each). V was pared by 3 bases and J by 9 bases, with 18 bases between. This CDR3 has 14 amino acids. CDR1 is DFQATT and CDR2 is SNEGSKA in the germline V gene (reference sequence). The CDR3 spells CSASPQDFRGIQYF. In nucleotides, the CDR3 is TGCAGTGCTAGTCCCCAGGACTTTAGGGGCATTCAGTACTTC.

This chain links TRBV4-1 with TRBJ1-6, with D possibly matching TRBD1 (6 bases). Per germline, CDR1 MGHRA and CDR2 YSYEKL. The CDR3 has 15 amino acids. Trimming removed 0 bases at V and 10 bases at J, with 13 bases between. This CDR3 is CASSQEQGLLSPLHF. DNA of the CDR3: TGCGCCAGCAGCCAAGAACAGGGATTGCTCTCACCCCTCCACTTT.

This sequence joins TRBV25-1 and TRBJ2-3; 11 bases are shared with TRBD2. CDR3 length: 15 amino acids. V gave up 6 bases and J gave up 4 bases; unmatched junction bases: 6. From germline, CDR1 is MGHDK and CDR2 SYGVNS. This CDR3 reads CASRVAGGPADTQYF. The CDR3, as DNA: TGTGCCAGCAGAGTAGCGGGAGGGCCCGCAGATACGCAGTATTTT.

This clonotype was detected many times. V is TRBV2 and J is TRBJ2-1, with 10 bases fitting TRBD2. CDR3 length equals 19 residues. V lost 2 bases to trimming and J lost 6 bases; unmatched junction nucleotides: 16. CDR1 is SNHLY, CDR2 FYNNEI, per germline. This CDR3 reads CASSEPSGSFRRGANEQFF. In DNA form, the CDR3 reads TGTGCCAGCAGTGAACCTAGCGGGAGCTTCCGGCGTGGGGCCAATGAGCAGTTCTTC.

This clonotype showed up many times. This chain joins TRBV10-1 and TRBJ2-1; a possible D gene is TRBD1 (6 bases). V dropped 0 bases and J dropped 6 bases, with 12 bases sitting between them. This CDR3 spans 15 amino acids. From germline, CDR1 is WNHNN and CDR2 SYGVQD (reference sequence). The CDR3 protein is CASSESSRGTNEQFF. CDR3 nucleotide sequence: TGCGCCAGCAGTGAGTCGTCTAGGGGGACCAATGAGCAGTTCTTC.

This clonotype has at least ten counts. The chain has TRBV15 and TRBJ2-7, with TRBD2 matching over 9 bases. J lost 7 bases, V lost 2 bases, and 12 bases had no gene match. This CDR3 has 16 amino acids. The germline gives CDR1 LNHNV, CDR2 YYDKDF (reference sequence). The CDR3 is CATSRFVGGRAGEQYF. CDR3 nucleotides: TGTGCCACCAGCAGATTCGTCGGCGGGAGGGCAGGGGAGCAGTACTTC.

This sequence joins TRBV4-2 and TRBJ2-2, with a weak D call TRBD2 (6 bases). The V gene's germline CDR1 is LGHNA and CDR2 YNFKEQ. With 1 base removed from V and 4 bases from J, the gap between germline ends came to 10 bases. The CDR3 loop spans 15 amino acids. The CDR3 DNA follows: TGTGCCAGCAGCCAAGTCCGGAGGGGCACCGGGGAGCTGTTTTTT. It encodes CASSQVRRGTGELFF.

This clonotype was observed a handful of times. The rearrangement links TRBV4-2 to TRBJ1-4; 7 positions agree with TRBD1. Looked up from germline, CDR1 is LGHNA and CDR2 is YNFKEQ. Losses at the gene ends were 0 bases for V and 7 bases for J; bases not matched to a gene: 5. The CDR3 consists of 15 residues. For the CDR3, the DNA is TGTGCCAGCAGCCAAGATCGAGGGGGCGGTGAAAAACTGTTTTTT. Translated, it gives CASSQDRGGGEKLFF.

Note on this clonotype: Being one base from a much bigger clone, this may be a read error. The V gene is TRBV3-1, the J gene TRBJ1-1; a weak D match, TRBD1 (5 bases). The CDR3 has 14 amino acids. CDR1 is LGHDT, CDR2 YNNKEL, per germline (reference sequence). The CDR3 here is CASSYQGMWTEASF. The CDR3 DNA sequence: TGTGCCAGCAGCTACCAGGGTATGTGGACTGAAGCTTCCTTT.

The chain couples TRBV3-1 to TRBJ2-5, with D unclear. Germline CDR1 and CDR2: LGHDT and YNNKEL (reference sequence). This CDR3 is built from 14 residues. Trimming pared 0 bases from V and 1 base from J, leaving 6 bases between. CDR3 sequence (DNA): TGTGCCAGCAGCCAAGATGCCGGCCAAGAGACCCAGTACTTC. This encodes CASSQDAGQETQYF.

This clonotype was seen more than once but under ten times. The chain combines TRBV7-2 with TRBJ2-5; 14 nucleotides match TRBD2. The CDR3 is 17 residues long. Germline values: CDR1 SGHTA, CDR2 FQGNSA. V shed 6 bases and J 2 bases; nucleotides not matched to a gene: 8. CDR3 region: CASRRGLAGVEQETQYF. In DNA form, the CDR3 reads TGTGCCAGCAGGAGGGGACTAGCGGGAGTAGAACAAGAGACCCAGTACTTC.

This clonotype was seen a handful of times. The chain uses TRBV28 and TRBJ2-5, with D hard to call. Trimming left V 3 bases short and J 7 bases short, with 6 bases between. Looked up from germline, CDR1 is MDHEN and CDR2 is SYDVKM. The CDR3 is 11 amino acids. CDR3 DNA sequence: TGTGCCAGCAGTTTGTTCGGGACCCAGTACTTC. As protein: CASSLFGTQYF.

This sequence joins TRBV19 and TRBJ2-2, with D hard to call. The V and J ends lost 5 bases and 9 bases respectively, with 16 bases between them. This CDR3 region has 14 residues. CDR1 is LNHDA and CDR2 is SQIVND in the germline V gene (reference sequence). The CDR3 DNA reads as TGTGCCAGTAGTGTGGACGCGACCCACTGGGAGCTGTTTTTT. Translated, it gives CASSVDATHWELFF. The entire variable domain, with the rest obtained from reference TRBV19 and TRBJ2-2, is as follows: DGGITQSPKYLFRKEGQNVTLSCEQNLNHDAMYWYRQDPGQGLRLIYYSQIVNDFQKGDIAEGYSVSREKKESFPLTVTSAQKNPTAFYLCASSVDATHWELFFGEGSRLTVL.

This clonotype was seen at least ten times. V and J are TRBV10-3 and TRBJ2-3; 14 bases map to TRBD2. The V and J ends lost 7 bases and 5 bases, in that order; junction bases with no gene match: 5. The germline V gene has CDR1 ENHRY and CDR2 SYGVKD. CDR3 size: 15 residues. CDR3: CAIKTSGRAGDTQYF. DNA for the CDR3: TGTGCCATCAAGACTAGCGGGAGGGCCGGAGATACGCAGTATTTT.

The sample holds many counts of this clonotype. This chain connects TRBV7-2 to TRBJ2-3; 8 positions agree with TRBD2. This CDR3 has 12 amino acids. From germline, CDR1 is SGHTA and CDR2 FQGNSA. The CDR3 loop reads CAREGETDTQYF. The CDR3 coding sequence is TGTGCACGGGAGGGCGAAACAGATACGCAGTATTTT.

The table lists this clonotype with many counts. V gene TRBV18 combines with J gene TRBJ2-7, with 11 bases that match TRBD1. In germline, CDR1 is KGHSH, CDR2 LQKENI. The CDR3 spans 14 residues. V lost 5 bases to trimming and J lost 0 bases; unmatched junction nucleotides: 0. CDR3 amino acids: CASSGTGGSYEQYF. The CDR3 region has the DNA TGTGCCAGCTCAGGGACAGGGGGCTCCTACGAGCAGTACTTC. Supplemented by reference TRBV18 and TRBJ2-7, the full variable domain reads NAGVMQNPRHLVRRRGQEARLRCSPMKGHSHVYWYRQLPEEGLKFMVYLQKENIIDESGMPKERFSAEFPKEGPSILRIQQVVRGDSAAYFCASSGTGGSYEQYFGPGTRLTVT.